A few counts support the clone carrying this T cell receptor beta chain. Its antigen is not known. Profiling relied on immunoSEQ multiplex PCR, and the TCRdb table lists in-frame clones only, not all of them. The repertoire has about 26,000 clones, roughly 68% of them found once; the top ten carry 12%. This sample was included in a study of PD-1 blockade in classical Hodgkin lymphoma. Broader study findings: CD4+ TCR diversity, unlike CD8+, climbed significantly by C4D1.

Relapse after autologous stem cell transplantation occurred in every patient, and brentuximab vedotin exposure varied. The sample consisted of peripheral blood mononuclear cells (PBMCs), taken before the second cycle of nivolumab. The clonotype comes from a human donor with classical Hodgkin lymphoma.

CDR3 protein: CASSFIDRGLYGYTF. CDR3 bases: TGTGCCAGCAGTTTTATCGACAGGGGGCTTTATGGCTACACCTTC. The chain couples TRBV28 to TRBJ1-2; 10 bases are shared with TRBD1. The V segment lost 3 bases and the J segment 5 bases; nucleotides outside the gene matches: 6. The germline V gene encodes CDR1 MDHEN and CDR2 SYDVKM. The CDR3 sequence is 15 residues long.